This TCR beta chain was observed in a study of T cell repertoires in cytomegalovirus infection. Whole-study context: CMV epitopes in the study were HLA-C-restricted (recently identified) and HLA-B-restricted (well studied). The public TCR beta signatures pointed to both CMV infection and matching HLA type. Study results and caveats: Clonotype analysis showed dominance of the ex vivo response by HLA-C-restricted CMV-specific TCR beta clonotypes.

One entry per CDR3 protein, called by TCRdb with MiXCR from the reads. Of approximately 120,000 distinct CDR3 sequences listed, around 32% are singletons. This clonotype was recorded at least ten times. Its antigen remains unidentified. The CDR3 totals 17 residues. Germline-derived CDR1 and CDR2 are LNHDA and SQIVND (reference sequence). The V and J ends lost 5 bases and 0 bases respectively, with 17 bases between them. The source material was CD8+ T cells from cultured PBMCs, sampled from culture after CMV antigen stimulation. V usage is TRBV19 and J usage is TRBJ1-5, with a weak D call TRBD1 (6 bases). The source of this sequence is a human donor in good health (CMV status not recorded). Some clones in this sample may be carry-over from other donors' samples. CDR3 amino acids: CASSVTQGHYSNQPQHF. In DNA, the CDR3 is TGTGCCAGTAGTGTAACCCAGGGACATTATAGCAATCAGCCCCAGCATTTT.